This entry features one T cell receptor (beta chain) sequence. Its target is not known. The germline V gene has CDR1 ENHRY and CDR2 SYGVKD. This CDR3 is 16 amino acids long. Deletions cut 4 bases from V and 1 base from J, with 17 bases between. This sample was included in a study of T cells in localized non-small cell lung cancer. Study-wide results and caveats: The highest T cell clonality was in uninvolved adjacent lung, above tumor. Longer overall survival was linked to higher blood T cell density. Since sequencing was restricted to only one region of the tumor, intratumor heterogeneity remains a possibility. Detection in adjacent lung was observed for a median 57 of the top 100 tumor clones.

The data were produced by immunoSEQ multiplex PCR, yet TCRdb's version contains in-frame clones alone and is incomplete. Here the sample spans about 78,000 clones, almost 85% being singletons. The chain employs TRBV10-3 and TRBJ2-7, with D perhaps being TRBD1 or TRBD2 (5 bases each). This receptor was taken from a man aged 35-69 years with stage I lung adenocarcinoma. Sequenced here: peripheral blood, sampled before any cancer treatment. The CDR3 DNA follows: TGTGCCATCAGTGCCTCCGGGACCAAGGGGTCCTACGAGCAGTACTTC. It specifies CAISASGTKGSYEQYF.